This record covers a single T cell receptor beta chain. Its antigen is still unknown. Pregnant or lactating patients were excluded, as were those with uncontrolled infection or other autoimmune disease. Clinical symptoms, serum thyroxine and TRAb, thyroid ultrasound and orbital computed tomography together formed the diagnostic basis. Regions amplified from RNA transcripts were the TCR beta CDR3 regions. Primed by the HTBI set, a first-round RT-PCR was run on the TCR CDR3. TCRdb reprocessed the multiplex PCR reads with MiXCR, giving one entry per CDR3 protein. The sample records hundreds of thousands of distinct CDR3 sequences, 45% being singletons. This sample stems from a study of T cells in Graves' hyperthyroidism and ophthalmopathy. Whole-study findings and limits: Most thyroid clonotypes expanded above 0.001 were also detected in blood. Separation of ophthalmopathy from stable hyperthyroidism was achieved by a 13 V-J model.

The specimen sequenced was peripheral blood or thyroid tissue (not recorded which). This receptor was identified in an adult man with Graves' disease, either hyperthyroidism or ophthalmopathy (not recorded which).

The DNA of the CDR3 is TGTGCCAGCAGCCAAGGCCAGGGTACCAATTCACCCCTCCACTTT. It yields the protein CASSQGQGTNSPLHF. This rearrangement joins TRBV2 to TRBJ1-6, with TRBD1 as a possible D gene (5 bases). Trimming left V 6 bases short and J 7 bases short, with 16 bases between. CDR1 and CDR2 (germline): SNHLY, FYNNEI. The CDR3 covers 15 residues. The whole variable domain, filled in from reference TRBV2 and TRBJ1-6, reads EPEVTQTPSHQVTQMGQEVILRCVPISNHLYFYWYRQILGQKVEFLVSFYNNEISEKSEIFDDQFSVERPDGSNFTLKIRSTKLEDSAMYFCASSQGQGTNSPLHFGNGTRLTVT.